This T cell receptor beta chain came from a study of blood T cell repertoires in COVID-19. Study details: T cells, B-cell-depleted T cells, or PBMCs provided the cDNA or gDNA that served as material.

Profiling relied on immunoSEQ multiplex PCR, and the TCRdb table lists in-frame clones only, not all of them. Of around 290,000 clones in the sample, more than 85% were seen once. The ends were cut back, 0 bases at V and 10 bases at J, with 16 bases in the middle. Germline CDR1 and CDR2: SGHDT and YYEEEE. The CDR3 is made up of 14 amino acids. This TCR came from a man aged 40-50 years with acute or convalescent COVID-19. The gene calls are TRBV5-6 and TRBJ1-1; D gene ambiguous. Sequenced input: peripheral blood. CDR3 sequence: CASSLDPGRKAAFF. Written as DNA, the CDR3 is TGTGCCAGCAGCTTGGATCCGGGGAGGAAAGCAGCTTTCTTT.